Presented here are 3 T cell receptor beta chains from one specimen sequenced in a study of low-dose radiotherapy and immunotherapy resistance in tumors. First-strand cDNA used TRAV- and TRBV-specific primers, covering alpha and beta chains. PCR amplification of the TCRs was performed with Phusion for 20 PCR cycles, and it relied on a constant-region primer together with a V-primer adapter. Using its own MiXCR run on the reads, TCRdb lists one record per CDR3 protein. The table lists tens of thousands of distinct CDR3 sequences, 20% to 25% of them singletons. Time point of the sample: after trial treatment. Treatment specified: LDRT plus nivolumab, ipilimumab, low-dose cyclophosphamide and aspirin (RACIN trial). This sample comprised PBMCs, obtained after low-dose radiotherapy plus immunotherapy. These receptors all stem from a female donor with ovarian cancer.

This clonotype was counted ten times or more. The rearrangement links TRBV11-2 to TRBJ2-1; 7 nucleotides align to TRBD1. The V and J ends lost 5 bases and 6 bases, in that order; junction bases with no gene match: 10. CDR1 and CDR2 (germline): SGHAT, FQNNGV. The CDR3 loop spans 15 amino acids. CDR3 coding DNA: TGTGCCAGCAGCACCAGGGGGACATGGGCCAATGAGCAGTTCTTC. Translating it yields CASSTRGTWANEQFF.

This clonotype came up many times. The genes are TRBV7-6 and TRBJ2-6, with D perhaps matching TRBD2 (6 bases). V lost 3 bases and J lost 0, with 12 bases in between. The CDR3 runs 17 residues. Per germline, CDR1 SGHVS and CDR2 FNYEAQ. CDR3 protein: CASSLAGTPSGANVLTF. CDR3 in DNA: TGTGCCAGCAGCTTGGCGGGGACCCCCTCTGGGGCCAACGTCCTGACTTTC.

The V and J genes are TRBV2 and TRBJ2-2, with D hard to call. Germline CDR1 is SNHLY and CDR2 is FYNNEI. This CDR3 region has 14 residues. V dropped 6 bases and J dropped 4 bases, with 12 bases sitting between them. The CDR3 spells CASRVGSVTGELFF. The CDR3 nucleotides read TGTGCCAGCAGAGTAGGAAGTGTCACCGGGGAGCTGTTTTTT.